The rows below give T cell receptor beta chains drawn from one sample of a study of beta chain features in type 1 diabetes. Data came from immunoSEQ multiplex PCR; TCRdb stores just in-frame clones and leaves some out. The profile covers about 320,000 clones, with 14% appearing a single time and approximately 7% taken by the ten largest. Sequenced sample: central memory CD4+ T cells from blood. The receptors were gathered from a man aged 25-45 years in good health. The CDR3 runs from the conserved cysteine through the conserved F or W. A row's size may be missing; if present it is once, few, many or a size class.

len: 12
v_gene: TRBV7-3
j_gene: TRBJ1-4
abundance: .
CDR3aa: CASSLEGIGASF

len: 14
v_gene: TRBV9
j_gene: TRBJ1-6
abundance: .
CDR3aa: CASSVGTLNSPLHF

len: 13
v_gene: TRBV7-9
j_gene: TRBJ2-5
abundance: few
CDR3aa: CASSQGSVGTQYF

len: 15
v_gene: TRBV5-4
j_gene: TRBJ2-1
abundance: .
CDR3aa: CASSQGGTNYNEQFF

len: 17
v_gene: TRBV18
j_gene: TRBJ2-3
abundance: many
CDR3aa: CASSPRVHRYGTDTQYF

len: 15
v_gene: TRBV7-9
j_gene: TRBJ2-5
abundance: many
CDR3aa: CASSFGGDGLETQYF

len: 12
v_gene: TRBV29-1
j_gene: TRBJ2-7
abundance: .
CDR3aa: CSARRGAGEQYF

len: 14
v_gene: TRBV6-5
j_gene: TRBJ2-5
abundance: few
CDR3aa: CASSYGQDQETQYF

len: 12
v_gene: TRBV7-8
j_gene: TRBJ2-3
abundance: .
CDR3aa: CASSPYGDTQYF

len: 13
v_gene: TRBV4-1
j_gene: TRBJ2-1
abundance: few
CDR3aa: CASSSGGADEQFF

len: 16
v_gene: TRBV7-2
j_gene: TRBJ2-3
abundance: many
CDR3aa: CASSLGQGAGTDTQYF

len: 15
v_gene: TRBV7-2
j_gene: TRBJ1-5
abundance: few
CDR3aa: CASSHSGTYDQPQHF

len: 12
v_gene: TRBV5-6
j_gene: TRBJ1-2
abundance: .
CDR3aa: CASSLGQGGYTF

len: 13
v_gene: TRBV6-5
j_gene: TRBJ2-4
abundance: many
CDR3aa: CASSYSGGNIQYF

len: 14
v_gene: TRBV4-3
j_gene: TRBJ2-4
abundance: .
CDR3aa: CASSQGGAKNIQYF

len: 15
v_gene: TRBV28
j_gene: TRBJ1-2
abundance: .
CDR3aa: CASVLAGQKGYGYTF

len: 17
v_gene: TRBV11-2
j_gene: TRBJ1-3
abundance: .
CDR3aa: CASSRLSYWGSGNTIYF

len: 14
v_gene: TRBV7-7
j_gene: TRBJ2-3
abundance: few
CDR3aa: CASSLGQGADTQYF

len: 14
v_gene: TRBV14
j_gene: TRBJ2-5
abundance: few
CDR3aa: CASSPGGHQETQYF

len: 13
v_gene: TRBV6-1
j_gene: TRBJ2-5
abundance: .
CDR3aa: CATKKGSGETQYF

len: 11
v_gene: TRBV10-3
j_gene: TRBJ2-7
abundance: many
CDR3aa: CAAGTGSKQYF

len: 15
v_gene: TRBV18
j_gene: TRBJ2-3
abundance: few
CDR3aa: CASSQAGGPQDTQYF

len: 12
v_gene: TRBV6-4
j_gene: TRBJ2-7
abundance: few
CDR3aa: CASSEIGYEQYF

len: 13
v_gene: TRBV19
j_gene: TRBJ1-1
abundance: few
CDR3aa: CASTQISDTEAFF

len: 15
v_gene: TRBV2
j_gene: TRBJ2-1
abundance: .
CDR3aa: CASTPRGTEYREQFF

len: 13
v_gene: TRBV14
j_gene: TRBJ1-1
abundance: .
CDR3aa: CASSQDRQGKAFF

len: 14
v_gene: TRBV30
j_gene: TRBJ2-1
abundance: .
CDR3aa: CAWRRLGGGNEQFF

len: 12
v_gene: TRBV4-2
j_gene: TRBJ2-5
abundance: .
CDR3aa: CASSGLGETQYF

len: 15
v_gene: TRBV11-3
j_gene: TRBJ2-5
abundance: few
CDR3aa: CASSSSWGAQETQYF

len: 11
v_gene: TRBV5-3
j_gene: TRBJ2-7
abundance: .
CDR3aa: CARSLAYEQYF

len: 15
v_gene: TRBV6-5
j_gene: TRBJ2-7
abundance: .
CDR3aa: CASSPVAGAIYEQYF

len: 16
v_gene: TRBV11-2
j_gene: TRBJ1-6
abundance: .
CDR3aa: CASSLRSLLTNSPLHF

len: 13
v_gene: TRBV14
j_gene: TRBJ2-1
abundance: .
CDR3aa: CASSQLSGDEQFF